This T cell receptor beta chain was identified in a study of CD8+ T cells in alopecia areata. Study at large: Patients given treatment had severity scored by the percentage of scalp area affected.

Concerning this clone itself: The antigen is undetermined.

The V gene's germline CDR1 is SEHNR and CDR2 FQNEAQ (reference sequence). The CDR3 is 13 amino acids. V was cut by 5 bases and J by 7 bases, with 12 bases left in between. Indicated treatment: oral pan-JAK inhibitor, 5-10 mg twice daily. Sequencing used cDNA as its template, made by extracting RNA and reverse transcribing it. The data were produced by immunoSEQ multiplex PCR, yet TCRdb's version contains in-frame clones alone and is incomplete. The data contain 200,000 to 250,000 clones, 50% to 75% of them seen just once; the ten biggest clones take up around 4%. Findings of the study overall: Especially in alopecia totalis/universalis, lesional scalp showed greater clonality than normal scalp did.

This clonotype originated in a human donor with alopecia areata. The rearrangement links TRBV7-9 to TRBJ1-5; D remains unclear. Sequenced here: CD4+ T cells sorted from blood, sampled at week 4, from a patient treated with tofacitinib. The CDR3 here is CASSRDGSQPQHF. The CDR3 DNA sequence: TGTGCCAGCAGCCGAGATGGGAGCCAGCCCCAGCATTTT. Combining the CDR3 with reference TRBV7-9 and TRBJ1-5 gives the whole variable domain DTGVSQNPRHKITKRGQNVTFRCDPISEHNRLYWYRQTLGQGPEFLTYFQNEAQLEKSRLLSDRFSAERPKGSFSTLEIQRTEQGDSAMYLCASSRDGSQPQHFGDGTRLSIL.